Listed below are T cell receptor beta chains from one sample, sequenced in a study of blood T cell repertoires in COVID-19. TCRdb's table, derived via immunoSEQ multiplex PCR, lists solely in-frame clones and lacks some. Among roughly 290,000 clones listed, 85% to 90% were seen once. Material for sequencing was peripheral blood. The receptors were sampled from a young man with acute or convalescent COVID-19. The CDR3 runs from the conserved cysteine through the conserved F or W. D genes are given only for firm matches. Rows may omit the clone size; those that give it use once, few, many or a size class.

size	J	D	V	CDR3	DNA
.	TRBJ2-7	TRBD2	TRBV2	CASSSGGWADYEQYF	TGTGCCAGCAGTAGCGGGGGGTGGGCGGACTACGAGCAGTACTTC
.	TRBJ1-2	.	TRBV4-1	CASSLAQGYGYTF	TGCGCCAGCAGCCTCGCTCAGGGCTATGGCTACACCTTC
few	TRBJ1-5	.	TRBV13	CASSPGGNQPQHF	TGTGCCAGCAGTCCAGGTGGCAATCAGCCCCAGCATTTT
.	TRBJ2-7	TRBD1	TRBV19	CASSTVPGQGTYGFYEQYF	TGTGCCAGTAGTACCGTTCCGGGACAGGGAACTTACGGCTTCTACGAGCAGTACTTC
.	TRBJ1-4	.	TRBV5-1	CASSRTVGDEKLFF	TGCGCCAGCAGTCGGACAGTGGGCGATGAAAAACTGTTTTTT
.	TRBJ2-7	.	TRBV21-1	CASIGGRINEQYF	TGTGCCAGCATCGGCGGCCGTATAAACGAGCAGTACTTC
.	TRBJ1-3	.	TRBV28	CASSTPSPGYSGNTIYF	TGTGCCAGCAGCACTCCATCCCCGGGGTACTCTGGAAACACCATATATTTT
.	TRBJ2-1	TRBD2	TRBV6-5	CASRLGTSHNEQFF	TGTGCCAGCAGACTCGGGACTAGCCACAATGAGCAGTTCTTC
.	TRBJ2-7	.	TRBV3-1/TRBV3-2	CASSQRTDSYEQYF	TGTGCCAGCAGCCAACGTACAGACTCCTACGAGCAGTACTTC
once	TRBJ2-7	TRBD2	TRBV10-3	CAIRRAGGPEEQYF	TGTGCCATCAGGAGAGCGGGGGGGCCGGAAGAGCAGTACTTC
.	TRBJ1-1	.	TRBV15	CATSASLVMNTEAFF	TGTGCCACCAGCGCTTCCCTAGTCATGAACACTGAAGCTTTCTTT
.	TRBJ1-2	.	TRBV5-6	CASSLGGTVNYGYTF	TGTGCCAGCAGCTTAGGGGGAACCGTAAACTATGGCTACACCTTC
.	TRBJ2-5	.	TRBV7-6	CASSPPLETQYF	TGTGCCAGCAGCCCCCCCCTGGAGACCCAGTACTTC
.	TRBJ2-7	TRBD1	TRBV6-5	CASRPGTGGYEQYF	TGTGCCAGCAGACCCGGGACAGGGGGCTACGAGCAGTACTTC
.	TRBJ2-1	.	TRBV6-6	CASSYRGMSSYNEQFF	TGTGCCAGCAGTTACAGGGGGATGAGCTCCTACAATGAGCAGTTCTTC
.	TRBJ1-3	.	TRBV4-2	CASSQADSNSGNTIYF	TGTGCCAGCAGCCAAGCGGACAGTAACTCTGGAAACACCATATATTTT
once	TRBJ2-3	.	TRBV5-6	CASRPTGGFYTDTQYF	TGTGCCAGCAGACCCACGGGGGGCTTCTACACAGATACGCAGTATTTT
once	TRBJ2-1	.	TRBV28	CASSLSIDEQFF	TGTGCCAGCAGTTTAAGTATAGATGAGCAGTTCTTC
.	TRBJ2-5	TRBD2	TRBV4-1	CASSQSSGGQETQYF	TGCGCCAGCAGCCAATCTAGCGGGGGGCAAGAGACCCAGTACTTC
.	TRBJ2-3	TRBD2	TRBV5-1	CASSSGLAQSTDTQYF	TGCGCCAGCAGCTCAGGACTAGCCCAGAGCACAGATACGCAGTATTTT
.	TRBJ2-1	.	TRBV30	CAWSAISYNEQFF	TGTGCCTGGAGCGCTATATCCTACAATGAGCAGTTCTTC
.	TRBJ1-2	.	TRBV5-4	CASSLVGQIYGYTF	TGTGCCAGCAGCTTGGTAGGACAGATCTATGGCTACACCTTC